Listed below are T cell receptor beta chains from one sample, sequenced in a study of naive and memory T cell subsets. MiXCR was run by TCRdb on the UMI-ligation and nested PCR reads, yielding one entry per CDR3 protein. The sample yields 120,000 to 150,000 distinct CDR3 sequences, over 15% seen once. Sequencing was performed on naive CD4+ T cells from blood. All receptors derive from a human donor in good health. CDR3s include the opening cysteine and the closing phenylalanine or tryptophan. Each record gives: V gene, clone size, D gene, J gene, CDR3 DNA, CDR3 protein. A D gene is named only where the DNA matches it firmly. Clone size is given for some rows only: seen once, a few or many times, or a class if the clone is expanded.

v_gene: TRBV20-1; abundance: -; d_gene: TRBD1; j_gene: TRBJ1-2; CDR3nt: TGCAGTGCTAGAGCTCCACCCCACAGGGGTGGCTACACCTTC; CDR3aa: CSARAPPHRGGYTF
v_gene: TRBV18; abundance: -; d_gene: -; j_gene: TRBJ1-5; CDR3nt: TGTGCCAGCTCACCCACGACAGGACTCAGCAATCAGCCCCAGCATTTT; CDR3aa: CASSPTTGLSNQPQHF
v_gene: TRBV7-2; abundance: -; d_gene: -; j_gene: TRBJ2-7; CDR3nt: TGTGCCAGCAGCCTTACGACGACGGGGGGCGGCGAGCAGTACTTC; CDR3aa: CASSLTTTGGGEQYF
v_gene: TRBV6-2/TRBV6-3; abundance: -; d_gene: TRBD1; j_gene: TRBJ2-1; CDR3nt: TGTGCCAGCAGCCCCGGACAGGGGGCGACCTACAATGAGCAGTTCTTC; CDR3aa: CASSPGQGATYNEQFF
v_gene: TRBV27; abundance: -; d_gene: TRBD1; j_gene: TRBJ1-4; CDR3nt: TGTGCCAGCAGGGTACAGGGGTCTAATGAAAAACTGTTTTTT; CDR3aa: CASRVQGSNEKLFF
v_gene: TRBV5-1; abundance: few; d_gene: -; j_gene: TRBJ1-1; CDR3nt: TGCGCCAGCAGCTTCACAGGGAACACTGAAGCTTTCTTT; CDR3aa: CASSFTGNTEAFF
v_gene: TRBV7-2; abundance: few; d_gene: TRBD1; j_gene: TRBJ2-3; CDR3nt: TGTGCCAGCAGCTCGACAGGGGCGGACACAGATACGCAGTATTTT; CDR3aa: CASSSTGADTDTQYF
v_gene: TRBV11-2; abundance: -; d_gene: -; j_gene: TRBJ2-3; CDR3nt: TGTGCCAGCAGCTCGCCGGGACTTTCTAGCACAGATACGCAGTATTTT; CDR3aa: CASSSPGLSSTDTQYF
v_gene: TRBV29-1; abundance: -; d_gene: -; j_gene: TRBJ2-3; CDR3nt: TGCAGCGTTAAGCAGGGTACAGATACGCAGTATTTT; CDR3aa: CSVKQGTDTQYF
v_gene: TRBV7-6; abundance: once; d_gene: TRBD1; j_gene: TRBJ2-1; CDR3nt: TGTGCCAGCAGCTTAGGGGGACAGGGCCACTCCTACAATGAGCAGTTCTTC; CDR3aa: CASSLGGQGHSYNEQFF
v_gene: TRBV5-1; abundance: -; d_gene: -; j_gene: TRBJ2-7; CDR3nt: TGCGCCAGCAGAGATATCCGGGACTTGAACGAGCAGTACTTC; CDR3aa: CASRDIRDLNEQYF
v_gene: TRBV5-1; abundance: few; d_gene: TRBD2; j_gene: TRBJ2-1; CDR3nt: TGCGCCAGCAGCCCCCATGGTAGCCTTGATCCCCTAGCGGGAGAGTCCAATGAGCAGTTCTTC; CDR3aa: CASSPHGSLDPLAGESNEQFF
v_gene: TRBV20-1; abundance: -; d_gene: -; j_gene: TRBJ1-4; CDR3nt: TGCAGTGCTAGAGTTCCGCAGGGCTCTAATGAAAAACTGTTTTTT; CDR3aa: CSARVPQGSNEKLFF
v_gene: TRBV6-5; abundance: -; d_gene: TRBD2; j_gene: TRBJ2-7; CDR3nt: TGTGCCAGCAGTCTGACTAGCGGATACTACGAGCAGTACTTC; CDR3aa: CASSLTSGYYEQYF
v_gene: TRBV19; abundance: once; d_gene: -; j_gene: TRBJ1-2; CDR3nt: TGTGCCAGTATTCCTACCTCGGCGGACGCTTATGGCTACACCTTC; CDR3aa: CASIPTSADAYGYTF
v_gene: TRBV25-1; abundance: -; d_gene: -; j_gene: TRBJ2-1; CDR3nt: TGTGCCAGCAGTGAATCCAAGAGAGGGGGCTCCTACAATGAGCAGTTCTTC; CDR3aa: CASSESKRGGSYNEQFF
v_gene: TRBV20-1; abundance: few; d_gene: TRBD1; j_gene: TRBJ2-5; CDR3nt: TGCAGTGCTAGAGATATCGGACAGGGGGCGGGAGAGACCCAGTACTTC; CDR3aa: CSARDIGQGAGETQYF
v_gene: TRBV6-6; abundance: -; d_gene: -; j_gene: TRBJ1-3; CDR3nt: TGTGCCAGCAGTTCCCAACACTCTTCAAGGTCCTCCGAGTGGGGAAACACCATATATTTT; CDR3aa: CASSSQHSSRSSEWGNTIYF
v_gene: TRBV3-1; abundance: few; d_gene: TRBD2; j_gene: TRBJ2-1; CDR3nt: TGTGCCAGCAGCGCCGCTAGCGGGAGAAGGTACAATGAGCAGTTCTTC; CDR3aa: CASSAASGRRYNEQFF
v_gene: TRBV18; abundance: -; d_gene: -; j_gene: TRBJ1-5; CDR3nt: TGTGCCAGCTCATCAGATGCCGGGACGGGCGCCCAGCATTTT; CDR3aa: CASSSDAGTGAQHF
v_gene: TRBV30; abundance: -; d_gene: -; j_gene: TRBJ1-6; CDR3nt: TGTGCCTGGAGCCCCACCGACTGGCATCCCAGCTATAATTCACCCCTCCACTTT; CDR3aa: CAWSPTDWHPSYNSPLHF
v_gene: TRBV7-9; abundance: few; d_gene: -; j_gene: TRBJ1-5; CDR3nt: TGTGCCAGCAGCTATACGGGGGGTGGCCAGCCCCAGCATTTT; CDR3aa: CASSYTGGGQPQHF
v_gene: TRBV3-1; abundance: -; d_gene: TRBD1; j_gene: TRBJ2-2; CDR3nt: TGTGCCAGCAGCCCCGACAGGGACGTTGGCACCGGGGAGCTGTTTTTT; CDR3aa: CASSPDRDVGTGELFF
v_gene: TRBV25-1; abundance: -; d_gene: -; j_gene: TRBJ1-1; CDR3nt: TGTGCCAGCAGTGAACTGGGGGCCAGGAACACTAAAGCTTTCTTT; CDR3aa: CASSELGARNTKAFF
v_gene: TRBV12-3/TRBV12-4; abundance: once; d_gene: -; j_gene: TRBJ2-6; CDR3nt: TGTGCCAGCAGTTTAGGGCCGGACAGTCGTACTAGCTCTGGGGCCAACGTCCTGACTTTC; CDR3aa: CASSLGPDSRTSSGANVLTF
v_gene: TRBV7-2; abundance: few; d_gene: -; j_gene: TRBJ1-4; CDR3nt: TGTGCCAGCAGCTTACCGGTCGGAAAACTGTTTTTT; CDR3aa: CASSLPVGKLFF
v_gene: TRBV6-5; abundance: few; d_gene: TRBD2; j_gene: TRBJ2-5; CDR3nt: TGTGCCAGCAGGTCGGGACTACCGGGGTTTTCCCAAGAGACCCAGTACTTC; CDR3aa: CASRSGLPGFSQETQYF
v_gene: TRBV12-3/TRBV12-4; abundance: -; d_gene: -; j_gene: TRBJ1-2; CDR3nt: TGTGCCAGCACCTCCATAGCAGGGGCTGGCTACACCTTC; CDR3aa: CASTSIAGAGYTF
v_gene: TRBV20-1; abundance: few; d_gene: TRBD2; j_gene: TRBJ2-7; CDR3nt: TGCAGTGCCATGAGACTAGCAGAAAGCTACGAGCAGTACTTC; CDR3aa: CSAMRLAESYEQYF
v_gene: TRBV19; abundance: -; d_gene: -; j_gene: TRBJ2-3; CDR3nt: TGTGCCAGTTCGGGTGCGGGTCTCGGGGTAGATACGCAGTATTTT; CDR3aa: CASSGAGLGVDTQYF
v_gene: TRBV27; abundance: few; d_gene: -; j_gene: TRBJ1-2; CDR3nt: TGTGCCAGCAGTTGTTACAGGGCCCGTCCTCGCTGCTATGGCTACACCTTC; CDR3aa: CASSCYRARPRCYGYTF
v_gene: TRBV4-1; abundance: few; d_gene: TRBD2; j_gene: TRBJ2-1; CDR3nt: TGCGCCAGCAGCTCAGTCGCATCTAGCGGGGGGTACAATGAGCAGTTCTTC; CDR3aa: CASSSVASSGGYNEQFF
v_gene: TRBV27; abundance: -; d_gene: -; j_gene: TRBJ2-7; CDR3nt: TGTGCCAGCAGCACCGCTTCAACGGCCTACGAGCAGTACTTC; CDR3aa: CASSTASTAYEQYF
v_gene: TRBV5-1; abundance: -; d_gene: -; j_gene: TRBJ2-7; CDR3nt: TGCGCCAGCAGCGGGCAGGCAGGGTCCTACGAGCAGTACTTC; CDR3aa: CASSGQAGSYEQYF
v_gene: TRBV15; abundance: many; d_gene: -; j_gene: TRBJ2-7; CDR3nt: TGTGCCTCCGGGCGTGGTTCCTACGAGCAGTACTTC; CDR3aa: CASGRGSYEQYF
v_gene: TRBV20-1; abundance: -; d_gene: TRBD1; j_gene: TRBJ2-5; CDR3nt: TGCAGTGCCCTTACAGGGGTAGAGACCCAGTACTTC; CDR3aa: CSALTGVETQYF
v_gene: TRBV4-1; abundance: -; d_gene: TRBD1; j_gene: TRBJ2-1; CDR3nt: TGCGCCAGCAGCCCCCAGACAGGGTTGGCTGAGCAGTTCTTC; CDR3aa: CASSPQTGLAEQFF
v_gene: TRBV2; abundance: -; d_gene: -; j_gene: TRBJ1-6; CDR3nt: TGTGCCAGCAGTGAAGCGCTTCGGAGTTATAATTCACCCCTCCACTTT; CDR3aa: CASSEALRSYNSPLHF
v_gene: TRBV6-2/TRBV6-3; abundance: few; d_gene: -; j_gene: TRBJ2-1; CDR3nt: TGTGCCAGCAGTTACTCGATGGAGGGCCGAAGGTACAATGAGCAGTTCTTC; CDR3aa: CASSYSMEGRRYNEQFF
v_gene: TRBV6-2/TRBV6-3; abundance: -; d_gene: TRBD2; j_gene: TRBJ2-1; CDR3nt: TGTGCCAGCACCTGGGGGGGAGGGCCCTACAATGAGCAGTTCTTC; CDR3aa: CASTWGGGPYNEQFF
v_gene: TRBV19; abundance: few; d_gene: -; j_gene: TRBJ1-3; CDR3nt: TGTGCCAGTAGTATTTTGTGGTACACCTCTGGAAACACCATATATTTT; CDR3aa: CASSILWYTSGNTIYF
v_gene: TRBV6-5; abundance: few; d_gene: -; j_gene: TRBJ1-6; CDR3nt: TGTGCCAGCGGCAGGACCAGAGGATCACCCCTCCACTTT; CDR3aa: CASGRTRGSPLHF
v_gene: TRBV12-3/TRBV12-4; abundance: many; d_gene: TRBD2; j_gene: TRBJ2-7; CDR3nt: TGTGCCAGCAGTCCGGGACTACCCTACGAGCAGTACTTC; CDR3aa: CASSPGLPYEQYF
v_gene: TRBV28; abundance: -; d_gene: -; j_gene: TRBJ2-5; CDR3nt: TGTGCCAGCAGTTTCTACGGGATGGAGACCCAGTACTTC; CDR3aa: CASSFYGMETQYF
v_gene: TRBV7-2; abundance: many; d_gene: -; j_gene: TRBJ2-3; CDR3nt: TGTGCCAGCAGCTCCAGCGGCACTAGCACAGATACGCAGTATTTT; CDR3aa: CASSSSGTSTDTQYF
v_gene: TRBV3-1; abundance: few; d_gene: -; j_gene: TRBJ1-1; CDR3nt: TGTGCCAGCAGCTCGACAGTGAACACTGAAGCTTTCTTT; CDR3aa: CASSSTVNTEAFF